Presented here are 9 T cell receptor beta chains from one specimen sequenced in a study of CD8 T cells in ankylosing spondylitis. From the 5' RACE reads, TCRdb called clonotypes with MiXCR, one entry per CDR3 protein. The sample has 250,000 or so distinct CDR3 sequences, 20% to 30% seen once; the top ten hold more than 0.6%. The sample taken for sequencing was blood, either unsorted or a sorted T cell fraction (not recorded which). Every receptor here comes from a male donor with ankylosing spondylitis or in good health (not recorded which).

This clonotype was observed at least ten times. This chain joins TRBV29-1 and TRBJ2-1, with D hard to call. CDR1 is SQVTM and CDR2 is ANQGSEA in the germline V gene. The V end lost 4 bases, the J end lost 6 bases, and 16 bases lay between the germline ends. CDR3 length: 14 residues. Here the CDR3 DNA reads TGCAGCGTTGCCAAGTACGGTGGTGTCAATGAGCAGTTCTTC. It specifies CSVAKYGGVNEQFF.

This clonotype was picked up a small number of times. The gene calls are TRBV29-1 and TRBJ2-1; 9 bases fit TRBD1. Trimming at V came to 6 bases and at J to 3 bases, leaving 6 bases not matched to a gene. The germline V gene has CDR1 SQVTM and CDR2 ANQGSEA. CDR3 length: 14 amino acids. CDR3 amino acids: CSVGNRGLYNEQFF. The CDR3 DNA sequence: TGCAGCGTCGGGAACAGGGGGCTCTACAATGAGCAGTTCTTC.

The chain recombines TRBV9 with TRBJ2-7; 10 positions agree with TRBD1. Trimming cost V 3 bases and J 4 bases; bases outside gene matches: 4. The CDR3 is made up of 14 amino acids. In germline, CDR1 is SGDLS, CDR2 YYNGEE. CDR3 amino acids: CASSAGQGLYEQYF. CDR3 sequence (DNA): TGTGCCAGCAGCGCGGGACAGGGGTTGTACGAGCAGTACTTC.

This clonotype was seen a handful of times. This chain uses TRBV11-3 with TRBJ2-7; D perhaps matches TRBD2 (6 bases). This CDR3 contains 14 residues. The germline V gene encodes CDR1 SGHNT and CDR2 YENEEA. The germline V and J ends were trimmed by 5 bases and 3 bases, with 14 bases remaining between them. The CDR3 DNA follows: TGTGCCAGCAGCCGAGCCGCGGGGAGCTACGAGCAGTACTTC. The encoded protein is CASSRAAGSYEQYF.

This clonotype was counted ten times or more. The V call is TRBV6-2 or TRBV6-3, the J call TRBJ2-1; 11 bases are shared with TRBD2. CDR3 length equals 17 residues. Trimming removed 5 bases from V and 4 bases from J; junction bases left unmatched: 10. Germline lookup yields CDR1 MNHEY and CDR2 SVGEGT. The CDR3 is CASSRPVGLAEYNEQFF. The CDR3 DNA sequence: TGTGCCAGCAGTAGGCCCGTGGGACTAGCGGAGTACAATGAGCAGTTCTTC.

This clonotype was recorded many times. CDR3 in DNA: TGTGCCAGCAGCTTTCCCGGGCAGAACAATGAGCAGTTCTTC. Its translation: CASSFPGQNNEQFF. This chain links TRBV7-2 with TRBJ2-1; D not certain. Germline assignment: CDR1 SGHTA and CDR2 FQGNSA. Trimming cost V 3 bases and J 5 bases, with 11 bases left between them. CDR3 length: 14 amino acids.

In DNA, the CDR3 is TGCAGCGTTGGGGGGCTTTACTACAATGAGCAGTTCTTC. It yields the protein CSVGGLYYNEQFF. The chain links TRBV29-1 to TRBJ2-1, with a tentative D call TRBD1 (6 bases). This CDR3 has 13 amino acids. Germline CDR1 SQVTM, CDR2 ANQGSEA. V lost 4 bases and J lost 3, with 10 bases in between.

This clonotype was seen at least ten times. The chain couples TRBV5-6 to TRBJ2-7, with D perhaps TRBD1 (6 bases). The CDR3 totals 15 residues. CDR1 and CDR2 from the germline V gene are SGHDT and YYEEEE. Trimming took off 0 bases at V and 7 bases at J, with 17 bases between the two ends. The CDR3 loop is CASSLVAGVSGEQYF. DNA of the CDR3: TGTGCCAGCAGCTTGGTGGCAGGGGTTTCGGGGGAGCAGTACTTC.

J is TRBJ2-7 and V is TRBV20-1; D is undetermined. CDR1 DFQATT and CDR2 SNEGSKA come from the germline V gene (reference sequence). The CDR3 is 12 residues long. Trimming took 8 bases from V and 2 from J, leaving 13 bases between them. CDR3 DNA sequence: TGCAGTCCGATTAAAGAAACCTACGAGCAGTACTTC. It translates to CSPIKETYEQYF.